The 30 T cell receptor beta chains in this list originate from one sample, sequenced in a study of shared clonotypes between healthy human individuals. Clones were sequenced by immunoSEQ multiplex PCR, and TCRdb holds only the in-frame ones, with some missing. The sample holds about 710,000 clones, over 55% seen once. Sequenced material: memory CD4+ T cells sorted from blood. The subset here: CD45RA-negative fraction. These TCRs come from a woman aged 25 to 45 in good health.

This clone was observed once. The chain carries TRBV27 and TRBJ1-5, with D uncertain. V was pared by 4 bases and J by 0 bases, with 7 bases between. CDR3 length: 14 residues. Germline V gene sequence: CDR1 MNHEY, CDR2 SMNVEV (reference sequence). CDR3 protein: CASSWPYSNQPQHF. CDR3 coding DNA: TGTGCCAGCAGTTGGCCGTATAGCAATCAGCCCCAGCATTTT.

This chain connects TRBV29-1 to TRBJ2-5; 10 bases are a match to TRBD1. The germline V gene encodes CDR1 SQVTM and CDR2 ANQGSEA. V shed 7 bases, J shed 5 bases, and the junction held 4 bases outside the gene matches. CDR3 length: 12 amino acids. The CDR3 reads CSGDRGRETQYF. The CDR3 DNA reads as TGCAGCGGTGACAGGGGGCGGGAGACCCAGTACTTC.

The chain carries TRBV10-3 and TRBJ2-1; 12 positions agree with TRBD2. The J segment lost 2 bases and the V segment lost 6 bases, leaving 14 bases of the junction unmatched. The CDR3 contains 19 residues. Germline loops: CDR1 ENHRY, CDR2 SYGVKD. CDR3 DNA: TGTGCCATCAGGCCGGGACTAGCGGGTATAAACGCTACCTACAATGAGCAGTTCTTC. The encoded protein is CAIRPGLAGINATYNEQFF.

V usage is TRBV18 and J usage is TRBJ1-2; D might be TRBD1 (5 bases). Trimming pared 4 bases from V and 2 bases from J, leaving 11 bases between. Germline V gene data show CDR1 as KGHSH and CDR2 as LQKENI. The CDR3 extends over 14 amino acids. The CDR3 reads CASSLLDKNYGYTF. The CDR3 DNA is TGTGCCAGCTCACTCCTGGACAAAAACTATGGCTACACCTTC.

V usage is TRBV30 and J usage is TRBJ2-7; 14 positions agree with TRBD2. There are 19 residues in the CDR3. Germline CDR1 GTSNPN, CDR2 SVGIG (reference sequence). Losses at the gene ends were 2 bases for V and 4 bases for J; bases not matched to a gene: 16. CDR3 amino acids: CAWSPYPPGLAGVIYEQYF. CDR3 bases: TGTGCCTGGAGTCCTTACCCCCCGGGACTAGCGGGAGTTATTTACGAGCAGTACTTC. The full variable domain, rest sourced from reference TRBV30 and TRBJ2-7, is SQTIHQWPATLVQPVGSPLSLECTVEGTSNPNLYWYRQAAGRGLQLLFYSVGIGQISSEVPQNLSASRPQDRQFILSSKKLLLSDSGFYLCAWSPYPPGLAGVIYEQYFGPGTRLTVT.

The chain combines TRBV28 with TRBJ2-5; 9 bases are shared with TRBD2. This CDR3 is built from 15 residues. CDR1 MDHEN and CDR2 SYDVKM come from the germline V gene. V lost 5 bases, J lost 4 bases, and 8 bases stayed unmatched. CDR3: CASSPDSGSRETQYF. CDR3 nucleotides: TGTGCCAGCAGTCCAGATAGCGGGAGCCGAGAGACCCAGTACTTC.

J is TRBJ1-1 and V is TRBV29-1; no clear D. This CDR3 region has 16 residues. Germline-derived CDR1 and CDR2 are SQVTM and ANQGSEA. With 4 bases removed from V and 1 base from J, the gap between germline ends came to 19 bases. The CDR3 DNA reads TGCAGCGTTGCGGTGCCCATTGGCAGGTCGAACACTGAAGCTTTCTTT. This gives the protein CSVAVPIGRSNTEAFF.

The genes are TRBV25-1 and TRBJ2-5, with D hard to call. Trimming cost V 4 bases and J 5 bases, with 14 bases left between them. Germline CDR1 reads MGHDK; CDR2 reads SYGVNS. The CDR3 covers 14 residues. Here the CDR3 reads CASSVARVEETQYF. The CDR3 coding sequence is TGTGCCAGCAGTGTTGCCCGGGTGGAGGAGACCCAGTACTTC.

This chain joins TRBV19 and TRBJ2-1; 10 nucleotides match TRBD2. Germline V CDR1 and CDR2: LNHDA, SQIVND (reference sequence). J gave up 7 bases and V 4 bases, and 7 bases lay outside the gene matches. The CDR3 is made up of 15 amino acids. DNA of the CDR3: TGTGCCAGTAGTACCCCTAGCGGGAGTGTGAATGAGCAGTTCTTC. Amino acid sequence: CASSTPSGSVNEQFF.

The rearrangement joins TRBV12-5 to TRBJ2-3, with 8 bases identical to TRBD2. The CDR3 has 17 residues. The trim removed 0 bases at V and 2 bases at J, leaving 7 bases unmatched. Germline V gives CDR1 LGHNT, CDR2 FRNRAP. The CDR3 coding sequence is TGTGCTAGTGGTTTGGTACTTTCGCGGGAGGACACAGATACGCAGTATTTT. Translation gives CASGLVLSREDTDTQYF.

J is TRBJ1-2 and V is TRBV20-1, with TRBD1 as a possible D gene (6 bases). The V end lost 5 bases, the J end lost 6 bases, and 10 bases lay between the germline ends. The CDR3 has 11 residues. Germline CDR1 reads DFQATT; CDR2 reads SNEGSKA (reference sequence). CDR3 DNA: TGCAGTGCTCCCGGGGGCAATGGCTACACCTTC. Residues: CSAPGGNGYTF.

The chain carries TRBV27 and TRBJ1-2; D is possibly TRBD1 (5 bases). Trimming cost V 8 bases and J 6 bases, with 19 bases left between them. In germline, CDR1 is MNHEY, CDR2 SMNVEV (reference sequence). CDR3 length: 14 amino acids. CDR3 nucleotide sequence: TGTGCCAGCCACAACCCAGGGCGGGCGGATGGCTACACCTTC. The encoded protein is CASHNPGRADGYTF.

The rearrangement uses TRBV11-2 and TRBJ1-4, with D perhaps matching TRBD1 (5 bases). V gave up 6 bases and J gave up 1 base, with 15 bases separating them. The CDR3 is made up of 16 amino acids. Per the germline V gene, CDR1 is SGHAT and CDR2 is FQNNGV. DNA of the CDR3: TGTGCCAGCAGGCCCGCTCGGGGGGGAACTAATGAAAAACTGTTTTTT. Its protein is CASRPARGGTNEKLFF.

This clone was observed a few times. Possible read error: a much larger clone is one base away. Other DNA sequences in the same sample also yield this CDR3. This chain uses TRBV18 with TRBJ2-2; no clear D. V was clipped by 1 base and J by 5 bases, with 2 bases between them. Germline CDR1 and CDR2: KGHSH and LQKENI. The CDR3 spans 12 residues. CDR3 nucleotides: TGTGCCAGCTCACCACTTACCGGGGAGCTGTTTTTT. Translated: CASSPLTGELFF.

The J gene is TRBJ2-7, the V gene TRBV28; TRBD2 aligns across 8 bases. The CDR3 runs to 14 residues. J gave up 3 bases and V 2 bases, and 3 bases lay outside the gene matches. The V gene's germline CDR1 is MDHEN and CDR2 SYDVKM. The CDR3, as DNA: TGTGCCAGCAGTTTAGTTAGCGGGAACTACGAGCAGTACTTC. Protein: CASSLVSGNYEQYF.

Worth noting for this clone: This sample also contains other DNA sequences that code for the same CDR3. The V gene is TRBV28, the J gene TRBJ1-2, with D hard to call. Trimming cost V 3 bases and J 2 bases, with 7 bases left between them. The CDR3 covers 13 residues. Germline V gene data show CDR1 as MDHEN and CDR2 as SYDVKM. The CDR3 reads CASSFSRNYGYTF. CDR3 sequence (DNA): TGTGCCAGCAGTTTTTCCCGAAACTATGGCTACACCTTC.

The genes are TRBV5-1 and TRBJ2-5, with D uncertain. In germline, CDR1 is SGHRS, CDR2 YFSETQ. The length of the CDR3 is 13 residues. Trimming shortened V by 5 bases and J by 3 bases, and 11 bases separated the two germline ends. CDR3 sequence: CASRLTTEETQYF. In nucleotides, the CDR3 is TGCGCCAGCAGATTGACGACTGAAGAGACCCAGTACTTC. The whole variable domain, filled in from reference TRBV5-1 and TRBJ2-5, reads KAGVTQTPRYLIKTRGQQVTLSCSPISGHRSVSWYQQTPGQGLQFLFEYFSETQRNKGNFPGRFSGRQFSNSRSEMNVSTLELGDSALYLCASRLTTEETQYFGPGTRLLVL.

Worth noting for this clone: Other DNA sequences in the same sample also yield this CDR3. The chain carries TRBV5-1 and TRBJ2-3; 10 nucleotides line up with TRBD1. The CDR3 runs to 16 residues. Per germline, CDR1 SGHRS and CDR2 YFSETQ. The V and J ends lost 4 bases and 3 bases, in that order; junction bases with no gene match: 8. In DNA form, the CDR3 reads TGCGCCAGCAGCCTGGGGGGACAGGGGTCGACAGATACGCAGTATTTT. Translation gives CASSLGGQGSTDTQYF.

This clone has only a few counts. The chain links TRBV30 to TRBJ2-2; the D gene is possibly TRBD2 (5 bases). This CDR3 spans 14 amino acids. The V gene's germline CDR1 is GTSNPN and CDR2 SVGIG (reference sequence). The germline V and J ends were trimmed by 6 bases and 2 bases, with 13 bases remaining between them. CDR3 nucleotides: TGTGCCTGTGGACTTGGGCTTAACACCGGGGAGCTGTTTTTT. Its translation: CACGLGLNTGELFF.

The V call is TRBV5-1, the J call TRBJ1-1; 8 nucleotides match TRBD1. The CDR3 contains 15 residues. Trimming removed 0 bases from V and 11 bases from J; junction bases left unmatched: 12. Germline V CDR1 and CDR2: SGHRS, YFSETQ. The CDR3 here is CASSLGGQGAGGAFF. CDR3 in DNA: TGCGCCAGCAGCTTGGGTGGACAGGGCGCCGGGGGCGCTTTCTTT.

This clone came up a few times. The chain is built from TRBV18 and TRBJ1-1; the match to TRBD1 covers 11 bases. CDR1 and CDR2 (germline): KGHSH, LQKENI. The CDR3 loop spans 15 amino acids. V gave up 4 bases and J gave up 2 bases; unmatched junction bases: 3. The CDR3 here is CASSQGTGGNTEAFF. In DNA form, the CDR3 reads TGTGCCAGCTCACAAGGGACAGGGGGTAACACTGAAGCTTTCTTT.

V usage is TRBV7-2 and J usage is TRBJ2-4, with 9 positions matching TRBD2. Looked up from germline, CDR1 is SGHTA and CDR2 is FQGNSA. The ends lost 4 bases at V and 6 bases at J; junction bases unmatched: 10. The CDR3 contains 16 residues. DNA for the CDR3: TGTGCCAGCAGCTCCAGCGGGAGGAACTCTATAAACATTCAGTACTTC. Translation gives CASSSSGRNSINIQYF.

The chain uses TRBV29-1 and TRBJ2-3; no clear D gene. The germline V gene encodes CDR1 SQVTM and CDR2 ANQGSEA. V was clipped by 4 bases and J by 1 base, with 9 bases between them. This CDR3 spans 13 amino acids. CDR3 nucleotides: TGCAGCGTTGCTGTACCGCGCACAGATACGCAGTATTTT. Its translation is CSVAVPRTDTQYF.

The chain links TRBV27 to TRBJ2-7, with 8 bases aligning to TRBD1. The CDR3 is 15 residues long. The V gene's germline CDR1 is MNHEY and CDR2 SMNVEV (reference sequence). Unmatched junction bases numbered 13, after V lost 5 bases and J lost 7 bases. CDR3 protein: CASSRGQGALGEQYF. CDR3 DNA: TGTGCCAGCAGTAGAGGCCAGGGGGCGTTAGGGGAGCAGTACTTC.

Written as DNA, the CDR3 is TGCGCCAGCAGTGACACCACAGGGGCACCCTATGGCTACACCTTC. Encoded protein: CASSDTTGAPYGYTF. The chain has TRBV10-2 and TRBJ1-2; 7 nucleotides match TRBD1. V was pared by 3 bases and J by 4 bases, with 8 bases of the junction left unmatched. The CDR3 has 15 amino acids. The germline gives CDR1 WSHSY, CDR2 SAAADI.

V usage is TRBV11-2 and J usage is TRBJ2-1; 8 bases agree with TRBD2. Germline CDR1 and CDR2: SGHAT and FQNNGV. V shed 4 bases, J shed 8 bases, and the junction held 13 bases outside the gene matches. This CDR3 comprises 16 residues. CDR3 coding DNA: TGTGCCAGCAGCTCGACCCGGACGGGAGGGGTCCATGAGCAGTTCTTC. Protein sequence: CASSSTRTGGVHEQFF.

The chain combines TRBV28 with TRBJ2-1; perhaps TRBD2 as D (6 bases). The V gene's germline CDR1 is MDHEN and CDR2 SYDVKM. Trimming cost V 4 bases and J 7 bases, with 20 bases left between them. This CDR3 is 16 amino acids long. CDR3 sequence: CASSSPAGSGMNEQFF. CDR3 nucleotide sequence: TGTGCCAGCAGTTCTCCCGCGGGATCGGGAATGAATGAGCAGTTCTTC.

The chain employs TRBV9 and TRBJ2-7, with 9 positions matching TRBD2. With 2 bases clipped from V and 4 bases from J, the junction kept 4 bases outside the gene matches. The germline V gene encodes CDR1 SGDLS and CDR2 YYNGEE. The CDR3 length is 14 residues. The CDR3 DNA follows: TGTGCCAGCAGCGTGGCTAGCGGGACATACGAGCAGTACTTC. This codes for CASSVASGTYEQYF.

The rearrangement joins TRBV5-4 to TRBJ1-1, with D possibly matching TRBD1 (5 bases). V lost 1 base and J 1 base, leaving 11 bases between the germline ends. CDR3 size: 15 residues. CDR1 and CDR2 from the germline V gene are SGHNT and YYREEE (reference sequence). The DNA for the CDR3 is TGTGCCAGCAGCTTGTTGGGGGACCAGAACACTGAAGCTTTCTTT. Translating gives CASSLLGDQNTEAFF.

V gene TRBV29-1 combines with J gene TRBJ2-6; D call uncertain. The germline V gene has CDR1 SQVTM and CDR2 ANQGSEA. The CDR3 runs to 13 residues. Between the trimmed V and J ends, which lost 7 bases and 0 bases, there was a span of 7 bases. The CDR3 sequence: CSARPSGANVLTF. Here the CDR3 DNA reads TGCAGCGCCCGCCCCTCTGGGGCCAACGTCCTGACTTTC.